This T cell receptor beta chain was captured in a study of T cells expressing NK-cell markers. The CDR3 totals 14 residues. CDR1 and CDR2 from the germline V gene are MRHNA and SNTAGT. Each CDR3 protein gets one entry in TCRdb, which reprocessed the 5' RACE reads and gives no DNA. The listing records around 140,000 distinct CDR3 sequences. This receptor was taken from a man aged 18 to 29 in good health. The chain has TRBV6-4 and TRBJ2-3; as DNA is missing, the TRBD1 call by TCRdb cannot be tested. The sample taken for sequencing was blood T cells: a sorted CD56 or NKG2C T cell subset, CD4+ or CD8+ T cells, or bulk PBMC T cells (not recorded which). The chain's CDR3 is CASSVQGGTDTQYF.